What follows describes a single T cell receptor beta chain. Its antigen is not identified. TCRdb used MiXCR to reprocess the 5' RACE reads, holding one entry per CDR3 protein. The data contain about 560,000 distinct CDR3 sequences, 15% to 20% of them singletons. This sample is part of a study of T-cell memory formation after mild COVID-19. Study at large: Clusters of TCRs were largely donor specific.

Study-level findings and limits: Memory cells collected pre-infection included some clones that later responded, suggesting cross-reactive memory joined.

The receptor was derived from an adult woman who had mild COVID-19 (a few samples of this study predate the infection). Cell type and time point are not known. Sample: PBMCs or a T cell subset sorted from them (not recorded which).

CDR3 residues: CASSYTGIEDIQYF. The CDR3 DNA reads as TGTGCCAGCAGTTATACAGGTATTGAGGACATTCAGTACTTC. V is TRBV12-3 or TRBV12-4 and J is TRBJ2-4; D perhaps matches TRBD1 (5 bases). The V gene lost 4 bases and the J gene lost 8 bases, with 15 bases spanning the gap. The CDR3 has 14 amino acids.